The 21 T cell receptor beta chains below were found in one sample sequenced in a study of technical replicates of blood from a handful of donors. Some clones are missing from TCRdb's copy, which holds only in-frame ones; the method was immunoSEQ multiplex PCR. The sample comprises tens of thousands of clones, just over 90% of which are singletons, and about 0.23% rests with the top ten. Material for sequencing was T cells isolated from PBMCs. The receptor source for this set is a human donor in good health.

In regard to this clone: A read error may produce the germline difference seen at one junction end. The chain joins TRBV2 to TRBJ1-6, with 8 bases that match TRBD1. This CDR3 has 15 residues. Germline V lookup: CDR1 SNHLY, CDR2 FYNNEI. The CDR3 protein is CASSESTGGNSPLHF. CDR3 DNA sequence: TGTGCCAGCAGTGAATCTACAGGGGGAAATTCGCCCCTCCACTTT.

The CDR3 DNA is TGTGCCAGCAGTGAAGAGGCGGGGTTTGGCTACACCTTC. It codes for CASSEEAGFGYTF. The chain combines TRBV2 with TRBJ1-2, with unresolved D. CDR3 length: 13 amino acids. The germline V gene has CDR1 SNHLY and CDR2 FYNNEI. The V end was cut by 1 base, the J end by 7 bases, with 10 bases between.

V gene TRBV5-4 combines with J gene TRBJ2-1, with D tentatively TRBD2 (5 bases). Germline assignment: CDR1 SGHNT and CDR2 YYREEE (reference sequence). CDR3 length equals 15 residues. V lost 4 bases to trimming and J lost 0 bases, with 11 bases between them. The CDR3 reads CASSPSEGSYNEQFF. The CDR3 bases are TGTGCCAGCAGCCCATCCGAGGGCTCCTACAATGAGCAGTTCTTC.

The chain recombines TRBV11-2 with TRBJ2-1; 10 nucleotides match TRBD2. The length of the CDR3 is 16 residues. V shed 1 base, J shed 4 bases, and the junction held 4 bases outside the gene matches. CDR1 and CDR2 (germline): SGHAT, FQNNGV. CDR3 sequence (DNA): TGTGCCAGCAGCTTAGTAAGGACTAGCGGTTACAATGAGCAGTTCTTC. As protein: CASSLVRTSGYNEQFF. The whole variable domain, remainder taken from reference TRBV11-2 and TRBJ2-1, is EAGVAQSPRYKIIEKRQSVAFWCNPISGHATLYWYQQILGQGPKLLIQFQNNGVVDDSQLPKDRFSAERLKGVDSTLKIQPAKLEDSAVYLCASSLVRTSGYNEQFFGPGTRLTVL.

The chain carries TRBV10-3 and TRBJ1-3; unclear D gene. Germline CDR1 is ENHRY and CDR2 is SYGVKD. Trimming took off 10 bases at V and 0 bases at J, with 13 bases between the two ends. This CDR3 spans 14 amino acids. CDR3 in amino acids: CATASTSSGNTIYF. CDR3 coding DNA: TGTGCCACCGCATCAACCAGCTCTGGAAACACCATATATTTT.

V and J are TRBV29-1 and TRBJ1-2; D gene uncertain. This CDR3 is 12 amino acids long. Trimming took 0 bases from V and 8 from J, leaving 10 bases between them. Looked up from germline, CDR1 is SQVTM and CDR2 is ANQGSEA. In DNA form, the CDR3 reads TGCAGCGTTGAAGATCTTTCCGTCGGCTACACCTTC. Encoded protein: CSVEDLSVGYTF.

The V gene is TRBV7-9, the J gene TRBJ1-1; D not resolved. Between the trimmed V and J ends, which lost 3 bases and 3 bases, there was a span of 8 bases. Germline V lookup: CDR1 SEHNR, CDR2 FQNEAQ (reference sequence). The CDR3 contains 13 residues. In nucleotides, the CDR3 is TGTGCCAGCAGCTTTTCTCAGGACACTGAAGCTTTCTTT. This gives the protein CASSFSQDTEAFF.

This rearrangement joins TRBV18 to TRBJ2-1; TRBD2 agrees at 15 bases. This CDR3 has 15 residues. In germline, CDR1 is KGHSH, CDR2 LQKENI. Unmatched junction bases numbered 3, after V lost 5 bases and J lost 7 bases. The chain's CDR3 is CASSFGTSGGNEQFF. Here the CDR3 DNA reads TGTGCCAGCTCATTCGGGACTAGCGGGGGGAATGAGCAGTTCTTC.

The chain couples TRBV28 to TRBJ2-1, with 11 bases identical to TRBD2. CDR1 and CDR2 (germline): MDHEN, SYDVKM. The V gene end was trimmed by 2 bases and the J gene end by 6 bases; junction bases not matched to a gene: 15. This CDR3 has 19 residues. The CDR3 here is CASSLGLAGGSFLANEQFF. For the CDR3, the DNA is TGTGCCAGCAGTTTAGGGTTAGCGGGAGGGTCTTTCCTGGCCAATGAGCAGTTCTTC.

The V call is TRBV2, the J call TRBJ1-2; D possibly corresponds to TRBD1 (5 bases). Trimming took off 6 bases at V and 4 bases at J, with 12 bases between the two ends. The CDR3 covers 13 residues. Germline V lookup: CDR1 SNHLY, CDR2 FYNNEI. The CDR3 loop is CASSLTAPYGYTF. The CDR3 bases are TGTGCCAGCAGCCTGACAGCGCCCTATGGCTACACCTTC. The full variable domain, in which reference TRBV2 and TRBJ1-2 provide the parts outside the CDR3, is EPEVTQTPSHQVTQMGQEVILRCVPISNHLYFYWYRQILGQKVEFLVSFYNNEISEKSEIFDDQFSVERPDGSNFTLKIRSTKLEDSAMYFCASSLTAPYGYTFGSGTRLTVV.

J is TRBJ2-7 and V is TRBV29-1, with 7 positions matching TRBD2. The V gene's germline CDR1 is SQVTM and CDR2 ANQGSEA. This CDR3 region has 13 residues. Unmatched junction bases numbered 6, after V lost 4 bases and J lost 3 bases. In DNA, the CDR3 is TGCAGCGTTGGAGGAGGGACTAACTACGAGCAGTACTTC. This encodes CSVGGGTNYEQYF.

The V call is TRBV29-1, the J call TRBJ2-7; the match to TRBD1 covers 10 bases. The germline gives CDR1 SQVTM, CDR2 ANQGSEA. The CDR3 length is 12 residues. The trim removed 4 bases at V and 7 bases at J, leaving 4 bases unmatched. CDR3 residues: CSVGGQGWEQYF. The CDR3 coding sequence is TGCAGCGTTGGGGGACAGGGGTGGGAGCAGTACTTC.

The V call is TRBV7-8, the J call TRBJ2-5, with 7 bases identical to TRBD2. The ends lost 4 bases at V and 5 bases at J; junction bases unmatched: 13. The CDR3 contains 16 residues. Germline V CDR1 and CDR2: SGHVS, FQNEAQ. CDR3 nucleotides: TGTGCCAGCAGCTCCCTGGCCGCGGGAGTACGTGAGACCCAGTACTTC. This gives the protein CASSSLAAGVRETQYF.

The chain joins TRBV27 to TRBJ2-5; 9 nucleotides line up with TRBD2. The CDR3 covers 15 residues. With 2 bases clipped from V and 5 bases from J, the junction kept 6 bases outside the gene matches. Germline CDR1 is MNHEY and CDR2 is SMNVEV (reference sequence). The CDR3 DNA sequence: TGTGCCAGCAGTTTAAGGGGGACTAGCTGGGAGACCCAGTACTTC. This translates into CASSLRGTSWETQYF.

V usage is TRBV28 and J usage is TRBJ1-2, with 9 bases lining up with TRBD1. Germline V lookup: CDR1 MDHEN, CDR2 SYDVKM. The CDR3 sequence is 14 residues long. J lost 8 bases, V lost 4 bases, and 8 bases had no gene match. CDR3 sequence reads: CASSSLGQGRGYTF. CDR3 DNA sequence: TGTGCCAGCAGTTCTCTGGGACAGGGTAGAGGCTACACCTTC.

This chain joins TRBV13 and TRBJ2-7, with D maybe TRBD2 (6 bases). V was cut by 5 bases and J by 0 bases, with 14 bases left in between. Germline assignment: CDR1 PRHDT and CDR2 FYEKMQ (reference sequence). The CDR3 contains 15 residues. The CDR3 DNA follows: TGTGCCAGCAGCCCTCCGCGCGGGATCTCCTACGAGCAGTACTTC. Protein product: CASSPPRGISYEQYF.

The V gene is TRBV5-1, the J gene TRBJ2-7, with D possibly TRBD2 on 7 matching bases. The CDR3 extends over 17 amino acids. Trimming removed 4 bases at V and 3 bases at J, with 23 bases between. CDR1 and CDR2 from the germline V gene are SGHRS and YFSETQ. CDR3 amino acids: CASSDPGGGFGGYEQYF. In DNA, the CDR3 is TGCGCCAGCAGCGACCCGGGGGGCGGGTTTGGCGGCTACGAGCAGTACTTC.

This chain joins TRBV21-1 and TRBJ2-7; TRBD1 is the table's D call, not checked against the DNA. TRBV21-1 represents a pseudogene. The CDR3 has 15 amino acids. The CDR3 DNA reads as TGTGCCAGCGGACCCGGGACAGGGGGCCTATGCGAGCAGTACTTC. Translated, it gives CASGPGTGGLCEQYF.

V is TRBV6-6 and J is TRBJ2-3; the D is unclear. V was clipped by 2 bases and J by 2 bases, with 8 bases between them. The CDR3 contains 14 residues. Germline CDR1 reads MNHNY; CDR2 reads SVGAGI (reference sequence). The CDR3 sequence: CASSYPENTDTQYF. The CDR3 coding sequence is TGTGCCAGCAGTTACCCGGAGAACACAGATACGCAGTATTTT.

CDR3 sequence reads: CASSQGMTVGRGVQPQHF. The CDR3 bases are TGTGCCAGCAGCCAAGGAATGACTGTTGGCAGGGGAGTCCAGCCCCAGCATTTT. The genes are TRBV5-6 and TRBJ1-5, with D maybe TRBD1 (6 bases). The CDR3 consists of 18 residues. Germline values: CDR1 SGHDT, CDR2 YYEEEE. Trimming took 4 bases from V and 7 from J, leaving 27 bases between them.

This chain connects TRBV5-8 to TRBJ2-3; 7 positions agree with TRBD2. CDR1 and CDR2 (germline): SGHTS, YDEGEE. V lost 0 bases, J lost 3 bases, and 7 bases stayed unmatched. The CDR3 contains 16 residues. The CDR3 spells CASSLGSGRGTDTQYF. Here the CDR3 DNA reads TGTGCCAGCAGCTTGGGGTCGGGGAGGGGAACAGATACGCAGTATTTT. The full variable domain, in which reference TRBV5-8 and TRBJ2-3 provide the parts outside the CDR3, is EAGVTQSPTHLIKTRGQQATLRCSPISGHTSVYWYQQALGLGLQFLLWYDEGEERNRGNFPPRFSGRQFPNYSSELNVNALELEDSALYLCASSLGSGRGTDTQYFGPGTRLTVL.